This T cell receptor beta chain was sequenced for a study of naive and memory T cell subsets. Broader study findings: TCR transcript changes with activation or differentiation may affect this RNA method.

This clonotype showed up just a few times. Its specificity is not known. A UMI-containing oligonucleotide was joined by 3' ligation to the TCR cDNA template. Reverse transcription used DNase-treated unsorted total RNA, aiming for about 1 to 1000 ng. The CDR3 is 14 amino acids. The trim removed 6 bases at V and 9 bases at J, leaving 11 bases unmatched. The SP2 primer and nested alpha and beta constant region primers amplified ligated cDNA in four rounds. For blood and skin samples, reverse transcription used TCR alpha and beta constant primers. TCRdb passed the UMI-ligation and nested PCR reads through MiXCR, listing each CDR3 protein once. The sample lists over 20,000 distinct CDR3 sequences, around 5% seen once, with around 7% in the top ten.

The material sequenced was blood. The chain employs TRBV12-3 or TRBV12-4 and TRBJ2-1, with TRBD2 matching over 7 bases. This sequence was found in an adult in good health. The CDR3 protein is CASSVSGPPGEQFF. In DNA, the CDR3 is TGTGCCAGCAGCGTTAGCGGGCCCCCGGGTGAGCAGTTCTTC.